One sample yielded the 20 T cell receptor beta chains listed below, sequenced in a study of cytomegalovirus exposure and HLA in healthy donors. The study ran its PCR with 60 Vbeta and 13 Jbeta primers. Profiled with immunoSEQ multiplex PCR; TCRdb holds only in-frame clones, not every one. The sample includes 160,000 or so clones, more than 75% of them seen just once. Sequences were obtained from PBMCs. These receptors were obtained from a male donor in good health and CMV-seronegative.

The CDR3 region is CASSLAQNEQFF. The CDR3 DNA reads as TGTGCCAGCAGTCTCGCTCAGAATGAGCAGTTCTTC. The V call is TRBV7-6, the J call TRBJ2-1; D call uncertain. This CDR3 has 12 amino acids. CDR1 SGHVS and CDR2 FNYEAQ come from the germline V gene. Trimming stripped 6 bases from V and 7 bases from J, with 10 bases between.

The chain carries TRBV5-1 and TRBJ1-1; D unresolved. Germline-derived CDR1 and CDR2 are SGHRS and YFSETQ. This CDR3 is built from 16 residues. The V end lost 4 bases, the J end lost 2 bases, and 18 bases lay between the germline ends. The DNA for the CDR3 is TGCGCCAGCAGCCTGGATTTTGGACTCATCAACACTGAAGCTTTCTTT. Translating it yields CASSLDFGLINTEAFF.

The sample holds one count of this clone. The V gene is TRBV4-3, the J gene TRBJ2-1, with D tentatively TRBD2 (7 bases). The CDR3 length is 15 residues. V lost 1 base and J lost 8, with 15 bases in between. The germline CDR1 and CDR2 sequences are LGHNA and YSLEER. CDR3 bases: TGCGCCAGCAGCCAAGGGGGGCGGGAGTCGGATGAGCAGTTCTTC. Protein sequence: CASSQGGRESDEQFF.

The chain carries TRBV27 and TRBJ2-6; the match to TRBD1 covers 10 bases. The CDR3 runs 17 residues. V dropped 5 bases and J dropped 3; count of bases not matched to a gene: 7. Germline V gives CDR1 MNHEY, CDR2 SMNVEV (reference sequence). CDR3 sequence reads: CASSPGTGVGGANVLTF. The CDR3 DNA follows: TGTGCCAGCAGTCCCGGGACAGGGGTAGGTGGGGCCAACGTCCTGACTTTC.

CDR3 nucleotide sequence: TGTGCCAGCAGTGTCGGGACAGGGCGGGAGACCCAGTACTTC. It yields the protein CASSVGTGRETQYF. This chain connects TRBV7-6 to TRBJ2-5, with TRBD1 matching over 9 bases. The CDR3 spans 14 residues. Germline CDR1 is SGHVS and CDR2 is FNYEAQ. V lost 6 bases to trimming and J lost 5 bases; unmatched junction nucleotides: 7.

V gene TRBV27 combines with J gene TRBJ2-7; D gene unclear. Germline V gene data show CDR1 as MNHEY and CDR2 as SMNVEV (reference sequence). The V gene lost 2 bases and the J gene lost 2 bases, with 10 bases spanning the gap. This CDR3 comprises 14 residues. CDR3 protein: CASSLGGNPYEQYF. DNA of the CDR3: TGTGCCAGCAGTTTAGGCGGCAATCCCTACGAGCAGTACTTC.

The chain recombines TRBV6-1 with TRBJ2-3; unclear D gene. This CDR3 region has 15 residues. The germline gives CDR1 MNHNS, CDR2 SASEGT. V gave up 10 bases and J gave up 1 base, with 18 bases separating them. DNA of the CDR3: TGTGCCACCCGATGGTTGGAGCGCGGCACAGATACGCAGTATTTT. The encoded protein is CATRWLERGTDTQYF.

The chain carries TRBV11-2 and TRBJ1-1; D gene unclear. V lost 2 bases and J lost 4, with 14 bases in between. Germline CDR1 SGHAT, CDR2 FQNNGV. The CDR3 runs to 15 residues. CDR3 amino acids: CASSLFLAGATEAFF. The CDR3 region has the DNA TGTGCCAGCAGCTTATTTCTGGCGGGCGCCACTGAAGCTTTCTTT.

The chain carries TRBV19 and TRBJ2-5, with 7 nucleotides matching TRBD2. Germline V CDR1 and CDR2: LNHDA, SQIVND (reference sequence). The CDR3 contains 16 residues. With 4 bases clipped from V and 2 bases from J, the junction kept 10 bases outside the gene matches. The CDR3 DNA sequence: TGTGCCAGTAGTACCCTGGGGGGGGGTGGGCAAGAGACCCAGTACTTC. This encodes CASSTLGGGGQETQYF.

Here the CDR3 DNA reads TGTGCCAGCAGCCTCGACAGAGCTGGACCCTACGAGCAGTACTTC. It is translated as CASSLDRAGPYEQYF. The chain carries TRBV7-9 and TRBJ2-7; D possibly corresponds to TRBD1 (5 bases). The V and J ends lost 5 bases and 2 bases respectively, with 16 bases between them. The length of the CDR3 is 15 residues. Germline CDR1 SEHNR, CDR2 FQNEAQ (reference sequence).

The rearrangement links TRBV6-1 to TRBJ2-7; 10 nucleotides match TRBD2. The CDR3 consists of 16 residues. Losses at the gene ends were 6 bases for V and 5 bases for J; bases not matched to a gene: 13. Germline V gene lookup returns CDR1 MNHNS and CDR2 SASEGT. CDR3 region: CASRERRSSGSHEQYF. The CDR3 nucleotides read TGTGCCAGCAGGGAAAGGAGGTCTAGCGGGAGCCACGAGCAGTACTTC.

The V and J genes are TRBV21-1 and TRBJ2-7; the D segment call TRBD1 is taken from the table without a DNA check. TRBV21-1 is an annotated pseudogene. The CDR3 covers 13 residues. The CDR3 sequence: CASSRDSHYEQYF. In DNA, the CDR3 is TGTGCCAGCAGCCGGGACAGCCACTACGAGCAGTACTTC.

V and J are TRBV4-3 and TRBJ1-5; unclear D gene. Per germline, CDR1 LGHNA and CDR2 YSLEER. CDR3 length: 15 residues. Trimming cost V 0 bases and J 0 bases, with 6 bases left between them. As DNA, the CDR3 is TGCGCCAGCAGCCAAGATCTATATAGCAATCAGCCCCAGCATTTT. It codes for CASSQDLYSNQPQHF.

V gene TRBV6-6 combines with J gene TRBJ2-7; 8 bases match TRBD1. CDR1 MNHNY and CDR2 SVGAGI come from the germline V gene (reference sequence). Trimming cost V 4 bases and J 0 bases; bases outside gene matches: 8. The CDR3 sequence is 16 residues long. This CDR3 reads CASSSLQGGSSYEQYF. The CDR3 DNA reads TGTGCCAGCAGTTCATTACAGGGGGGTTCCTCCTACGAGCAGTACTTC.

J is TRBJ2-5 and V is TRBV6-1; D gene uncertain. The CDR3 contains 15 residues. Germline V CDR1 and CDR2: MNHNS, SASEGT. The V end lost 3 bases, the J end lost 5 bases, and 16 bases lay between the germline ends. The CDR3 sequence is CASSDGASGVETQYF. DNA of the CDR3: TGTGCCAGCAGTGATGGAGCTTCTGGAGTCGAGACCCAGTACTTC.

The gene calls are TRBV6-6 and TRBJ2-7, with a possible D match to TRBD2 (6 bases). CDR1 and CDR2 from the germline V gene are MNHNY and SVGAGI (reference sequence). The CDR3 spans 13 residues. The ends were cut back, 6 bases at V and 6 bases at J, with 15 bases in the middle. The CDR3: CASRGGSRGEQYF. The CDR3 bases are TGTGCCAGCAGGGGGGGTAGCCGTGGCGAGCAGTACTTC.

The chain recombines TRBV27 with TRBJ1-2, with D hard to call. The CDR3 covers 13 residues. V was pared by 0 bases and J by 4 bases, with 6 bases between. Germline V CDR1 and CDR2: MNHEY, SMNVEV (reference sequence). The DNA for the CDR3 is TGTGCCAGCAGTTTATCGTCCTCCTATGGCTACACCTTC. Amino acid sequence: CASSLSSSYGYTF.

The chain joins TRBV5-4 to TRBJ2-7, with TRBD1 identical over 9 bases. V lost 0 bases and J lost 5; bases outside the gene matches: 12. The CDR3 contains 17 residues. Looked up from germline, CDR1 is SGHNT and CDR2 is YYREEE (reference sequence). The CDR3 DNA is TGTGCCAGCAGCTTGGTAGGCACTACAGGGGGCCACAACGAGCAGTACTTC. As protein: CASSLVGTTGGHNEQYF.

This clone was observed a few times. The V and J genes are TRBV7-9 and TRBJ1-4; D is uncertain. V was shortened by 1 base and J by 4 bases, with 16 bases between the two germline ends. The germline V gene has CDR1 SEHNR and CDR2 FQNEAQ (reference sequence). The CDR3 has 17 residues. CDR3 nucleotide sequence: TGTGCCAGCAGCTTAGGAGTAGTGGGCACCCATAATGAAAAACTGTTTTTT. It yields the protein CASSLGVVGTHNEKLFF.

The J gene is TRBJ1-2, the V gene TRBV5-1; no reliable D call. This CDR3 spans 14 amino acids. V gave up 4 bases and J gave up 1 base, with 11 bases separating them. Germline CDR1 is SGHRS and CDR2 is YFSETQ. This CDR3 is CASSPEGGNYGYTF. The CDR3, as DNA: TGCGCCAGCAGCCCCGAGGGCGGTAACTATGGCTACACCTTC.